The rows below give T cell receptor beta chains drawn from one sample of a study of cytomegalovirus exposure and HLA in healthy donors. The assay was immunoSEQ multiplex PCR, and TCRdb's table has in-frame clones only and misses some. The repertoire includes around 100,000 clones, under 85% of them detected once, and around 4.1% sits in the top ten. Sequencing was performed on PBMCs. The receptor source for this set is a man between 35 and 55 years old in good health and CMV-seronegative. The CDR3 runs from the conserved cysteine through the conserved F or W. Fields, in order: D gene, J gene, V gene, clone size, CDR3 protein, CDR3 DNA. A D gene is named only where the DNA matches it firmly. Rows give clone size only sometimes, using once, few, many, or a class for an expanded clone.

>TRBD2|TRBJ2-3|TRBV4-2|.
CASSQEKMIAGGRITDTQYF
TGTGCCAGCAGCCAAGAAAAGATGATAGCGGGGGGCCGGATCACAGATACGCAGTATTTT
>.|TRBJ1-2|TRBV14|.
CASSLPGQINYGYTF
TGTGCCAGCAGCCTACCGGGACAAATTAACTATGGCTACACCTTC
>TRBD1|TRBJ1-1|TRBV28|.
CASSLGTGGDWTEAFF
TGTGCCAGCAGTCTCGGGACAGGGGGTGATTGGACTGAAGCTTTCTTT
>TRBD1|TRBJ1-5|TRBV5-6|.
CASSPNDRVNQPQHF
TGTGCCAGCAGCCCCAACGACAGGGTAAATCAGCCCCAGCATTTT
>.|TRBJ2-2|TRBV6-1|.
CASFAGDTGELFF
TGTGCCAGTTTCGCCGGGGACACCGGGGAGCTGTTTTTT
>TRBD1|TRBJ2-5|TRBV9|.
CASSPGTGGRETQYF
TGTGCCAGCAGCCCCGGGACAGGGGGAAGGGAGACCCAGTACTTC
>TRBD1|TRBJ2-1|TRBV9|.
CASSPRTGVLQREQFF
TGTGCCAGCAGCCCAAGAACAGGGGTTTTACAGAGAGAGCAGTTCTTC
>TRBD2|TRBJ2-5|TRBV15|few
CATSRDSLAGEETQYF
TGTGCCACCAGCAGAGATTCACTAGCGGGGGAGGAGACCCAGTACTTC
>TRBD1|TRBJ1-5|TRBV19|.
CASSTGQGINQPQHF
TGTGCCAGTAGTACGGGACAGGGAATCAATCAGCCCCAGCATTTT
>.|TRBJ2-7|TRBV11-2|.
CASSFNSLLEQYF
TGTGCCAGCAGCTTCAATAGCCTTCTCGAGCAGTACTTC
>TRBD1|TRBJ1-2|TRBV6-6|.
CASALTGGDGYTF
TGTGCCAGCGCCCTCACAGGGGGCGACGGCTACACCTTC
>TRBD1|TRBJ1-1|TRBV5-1|few
CASSLSGTGGFTEAFF
TGCGCCAGCAGCTTGTCCGGGACAGGGGGCTTCACTGAAGCTTTCTTT
>TRBD1|TRBJ2-7|TRBV7-9|.
CSSSQPGQGNYEQYF
TGTTCCAGCAGCCAGCCGGGACAGGGTAACTACGAGCAGTACTTC
>.|TRBJ1-3|TRBV6-5|.
CASSPGVGNTIYF
TGTGCCAGCAGTCCAGGGGTAGGAAACACCATATATTTT
>TRBD2|TRBJ2-2|TRBV4-1|.
CASSQVQRGVKNTGELFF
TGCGCCAGCAGCCAAGTCCAGCGGGGGGTCAAGAACACCGGGGAGCTGTTTTTT
>TRBD1|TRBJ2-3|TRBV19|.
CASSRQGSTDTQYF
TGTGCCAGTAGCCGACAGGGGAGCACAGATACGCAGTATTTT
>TRBD1|TRBJ1-2|TRBV9|.
CASSPRPGTGGGYTF
TGTGCCAGCAGCCCACGTCCCGGGACAGGGGGCGGCTACACCTTC
>TRBD1|TRBJ1-6|TRBV9|.
CASSIQGGLGSPLHF
TGTGCCAGCAGCATCCAAGGGGGCTTGGGTTCACCCCTCCACTTT
>.|TRBJ1-2|TRBV11-2|.
CASSLLSTGSGYTF
TGTGCCAGCAGCTTACTTAGCACAGGGAGTGGCTACACCTTC
>.|TRBJ2-2|TRBV6-6|.
CASSYAVSRGGELFF
TGTGCCAGCAGTTACGCAGTGTCCCGAGGAGGGGAGCTGTTTTTT
>.|TRBJ1-2|TRBV6-1|.
CASRLNYGYTF
TGTGCCTCCCGGTTAAACTATGGCTACACCTTC
>.|TRBJ1-1|TRBV27|.
CASRRDNLNTEAFF
TGTGCCAGCAGGAGGGACAACTTGAACACTGAAGCTTTCTTT
>.|TRBJ1-2|TRBV4-3|.
CASSQMRGGNYGYTF
TGCGCCAGCAGCCAGATGCGGGGTGGAAACTATGGCTACACCTTC
>TRBD2|TRBJ2-1|TRBV10-3|.
CAISEGVSGGAGLNEQFF
TGTGCCATCAGTGAGGGGGTTAGCGGGGGGGCCGGTTTAAATGAGCAGTTCTTC
>.|TRBJ2-7|TRBV6-5|.
CASREGLREQYF
TGTGCCAGCAGAGAGGGCTTGCGGGAGCAGTACTTC
>TRBD2|TRBJ2-5|TRBV19|.
CASRPGLAGGQETQYF
TGTGCCAGCCGACCGGGACTAGCGGGGGGCCAAGAGACCCAGTACTTC
>TRBD2|TRBJ2-1|TRBV10-2|.
CASSHLAGGYNEQFF
TGCGCCAGCAGTCACTTAGCGGGGGGCTACAATGAGCAGTTCTTC
>.|TRBJ2-1|TRBV11-3|.
CASSLGGLSYNEQFF
TGTGCCAGCAGCTTAGGCGGGCTAAGCTACAATGAGCAGTTCTTC
>TRBD1|TRBJ1-2|TRBV28|.
CASSVPGTGNGYTF
TGTGCCAGCAGCGTGCCCGGGACAGGGAATGGCTACACCTTC
>TRBD2|TRBJ2-5|TRBV5-1|.
CASRTSGGPGETQYF
TGCGCCAGCAGAACTAGCGGGGGGCCAGGAGAGACCCAGTACTTC
>.|TRBJ1-2|TRBV30|.
CAWVSRTTWGGYTF
TGTGCCTGGGTCAGTAGGACAACCTGGGGTGGCTACACCTTC
>TRBD1|TRBJ2-7|TRBV30|.
CAWSKQGAGEQYF
TGTGCCTGGAGTAAACAGGGGGCAGGGGAGCAGTACTTC
>TRBD1|TRBJ2-7|TRBV19|.
CASSTRTGRYEQYF
TGTGCCAGTAGTACCCGGACAGGGCGGTACGAGCAGTACTTC
>TRBD2|TRBJ2-7|TRBV6-1|.
CASSPGLVQFEQYF
TGTGCCAGCAGCCCCGGACTAGTCCAATTCGAGCAGTACTTC
>TRBD1|TRBJ2-7|TRBV2|.
CASSQDRTYEQYF
TGTGCCAGCAGTCAGGACAGGACCTACGAGCAGTACTTC
>TRBD1|TRBJ1-2|TRBV28|.
CASSPAGGRNYGYTF
TGTGCCAGCAGCCCGGCAGGGGGGCGAAACTATGGCTACACCTTC
>TRBD1|TRBJ1-1|TRBV29-1|.
CSVPTGLNTEAFF
TGCAGCGTCCCGACAGGGCTAAACACTGAAGCTTTCTTT
>.|TRBJ1-2|TRBV21-1|.
CASSKNPGGGDYGYTF
TGTGCCAGCAGCAAAAACCCAGGGGGCGGTGACTATGGCTACACCTTC
>.|TRBJ2-7|TRBV27|.
CASSGGGVGGPSYEQYF
TGTGCCAGCAGTGGCGGAGGGGTGGGGGGGCCCTCCTACGAGCAGTACTTC
>.|TRBJ1-3|TRBV5-1|.
CASSVTVGDLGNTIYF
TGCGCCAGCAGCGTAACTGTAGGGGATTTGGGAAACACCATATATTTT
>.|TRBJ1-2|TRBV6-5|few
CASTTHSQGFYGYTF
TGTGCCAGCACCACCCACTCCCAGGGTTTCTATGGCTACACCTTC
>.|TRBJ1-4|TRBV19|once
CASSQQVATNEKLFF
TGTGCCAGTAGTCAACAGGTAGCAACTAATGAAAAACTGTTTTTT
>TRBD1|TRBJ1-2|TRBV6-1|.
CASSEKGAVGGYTF
TGTGCCAGCAGTGAGAAGGGGGCGGTAGGTGGCTACACCTTC
>TRBD1|TRBJ2-1|TRBV9|.
CASSPGTGYNEQFF
TGTGCCAGCAGCCCCGGGACAGGCTACAATGAGCAGTTCTTC
>TRBD1|TRBJ2-1|TRBV7-3|few
CASMPGQGGNEQFF
TGTGCCAGCATGCCGGGACAGGGAGGGAATGAGCAGTTCTTC
>.|TRBJ2-2|TRBV5-1|.
CASRYGQNTGELFF
TGCGCCAGCCGCTACGGACAGAACACCGGGGAGCTGTTTTTT
>TRBD2|TRBJ2-5|TRBV19|.
CASRGRLAGHQETQYF
TGTGCCAGTAGGGGGCGACTAGCGGGCCATCAAGAGACCCAGTACTTC
>TRBD1|TRBJ2-2|TRBV19|.
CASTWDRETGELFF
TGTGCCAGCACTTGGGACAGGGAGACCGGGGAGCTGTTTTTT
>.|TRBJ1-1|TRBV5-1|.
CASSLGLSTEAFF
TGCGCCAGCAGCTTGGGTCTAAGCACTGAAGCTTTCTTT
>.|TRBJ1-1|TRBV10-3|.
CAIRQPPDTEAFF
TGTGCCATCAGACAACCCCCTGACACTGAAGCTTTCTTT
>.|TRBJ1-5|TRBV7-2|.
CASSPGQFGNQPQHF
TGTGCCAGCAGCCCCGGACAGTTTGGCAATCAGCCCCAGCATTTT